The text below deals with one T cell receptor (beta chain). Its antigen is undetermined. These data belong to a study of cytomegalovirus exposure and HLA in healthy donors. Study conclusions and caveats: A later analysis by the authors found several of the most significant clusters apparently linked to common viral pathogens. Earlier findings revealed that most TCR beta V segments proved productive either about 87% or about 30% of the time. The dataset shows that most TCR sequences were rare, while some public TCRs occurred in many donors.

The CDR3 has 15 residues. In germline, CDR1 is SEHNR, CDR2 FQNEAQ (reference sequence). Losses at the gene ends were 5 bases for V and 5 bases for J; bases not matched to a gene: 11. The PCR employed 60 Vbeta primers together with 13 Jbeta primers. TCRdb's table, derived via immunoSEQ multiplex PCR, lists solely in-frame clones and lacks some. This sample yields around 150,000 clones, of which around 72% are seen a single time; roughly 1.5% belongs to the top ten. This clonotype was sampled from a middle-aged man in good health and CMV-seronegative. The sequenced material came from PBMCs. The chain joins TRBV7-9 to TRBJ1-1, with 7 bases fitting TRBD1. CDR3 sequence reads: CASSHGRGPGTEAFF. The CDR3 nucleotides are TGTGCCAGCAGCCACGGGAGGGGGCCGGGTACTGAAGCTTTCTTT. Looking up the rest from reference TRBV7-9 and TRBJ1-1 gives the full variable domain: DTGVSQNPRHKITKRGQNVTFRCDPISEHNRLYWYRQTLGQGPEFLTYFQNEAQLEKSRLLSDRFSAERPKGSFSTLEIQRTEQGDSAMYLCASSHGRGPGTEAFFGQGTRLTVV.